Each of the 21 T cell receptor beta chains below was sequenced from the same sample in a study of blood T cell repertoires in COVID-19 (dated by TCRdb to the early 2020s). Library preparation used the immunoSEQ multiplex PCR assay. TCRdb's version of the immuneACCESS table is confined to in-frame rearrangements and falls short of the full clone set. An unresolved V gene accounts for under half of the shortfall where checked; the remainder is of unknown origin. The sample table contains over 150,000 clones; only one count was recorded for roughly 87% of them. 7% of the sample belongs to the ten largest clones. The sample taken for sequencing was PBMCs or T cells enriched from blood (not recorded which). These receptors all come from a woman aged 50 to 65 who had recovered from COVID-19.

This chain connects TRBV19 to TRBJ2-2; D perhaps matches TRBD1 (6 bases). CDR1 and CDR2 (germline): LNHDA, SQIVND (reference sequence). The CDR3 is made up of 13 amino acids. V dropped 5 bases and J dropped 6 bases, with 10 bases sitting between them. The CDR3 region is CASSGTGSGELFF. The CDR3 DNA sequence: TGTGCCAGTAGTGGAACAGGGTCCGGGGAGCTGTTTTTT.

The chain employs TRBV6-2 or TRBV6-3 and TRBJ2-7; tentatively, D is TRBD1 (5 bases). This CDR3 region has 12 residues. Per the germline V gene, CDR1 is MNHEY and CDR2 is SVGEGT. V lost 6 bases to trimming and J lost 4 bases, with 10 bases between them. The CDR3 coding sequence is TGTGCCAGCAGCCGCGACAGTTACGAGCAGTACTTC. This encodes CASSRDSYEQYF.

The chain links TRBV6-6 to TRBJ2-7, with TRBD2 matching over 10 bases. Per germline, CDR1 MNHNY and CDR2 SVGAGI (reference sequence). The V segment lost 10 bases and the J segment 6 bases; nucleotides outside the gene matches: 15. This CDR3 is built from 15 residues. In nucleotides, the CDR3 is TGTGCCACCTCCCTCCCCCGGACTAGCGGCGGCGAGCAGTACTTC. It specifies CATSLPRTSGGEQYF.

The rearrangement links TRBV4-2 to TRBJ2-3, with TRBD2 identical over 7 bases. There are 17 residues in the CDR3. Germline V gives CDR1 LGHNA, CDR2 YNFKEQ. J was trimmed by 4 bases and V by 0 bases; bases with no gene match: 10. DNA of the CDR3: TGTGCCAGCAGCCAAGAGTTGAGTAGCGGGCCCGCAGATACGCAGTATTTT. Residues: CASSQELSSGPADTQYF.

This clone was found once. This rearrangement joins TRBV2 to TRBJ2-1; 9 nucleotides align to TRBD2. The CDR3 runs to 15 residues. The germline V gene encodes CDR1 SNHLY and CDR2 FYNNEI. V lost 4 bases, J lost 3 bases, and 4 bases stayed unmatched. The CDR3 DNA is TGTGCCAGCAGTGGGGGACTAGCTGGCTACAATGAGCAGTTCTTC. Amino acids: CASSGGLAGYNEQFF.

The CDR3 loop is CASSLNQGMANYGYTF. The CDR3, as DNA: TGTGCCAGCAGCCTCAATCAGGGAATGGCGAACTATGGCTACACCTTC. The V call is TRBV7-2, the J call TRBJ1-2, with D possibly TRBD1 on 5 matching bases. V was trimmed by 5 bases and J by 2 bases, leaving 18 bases between them. CDR1 and CDR2 (germline): SGHTA, FQGNSA. CDR3 size: 16 residues.

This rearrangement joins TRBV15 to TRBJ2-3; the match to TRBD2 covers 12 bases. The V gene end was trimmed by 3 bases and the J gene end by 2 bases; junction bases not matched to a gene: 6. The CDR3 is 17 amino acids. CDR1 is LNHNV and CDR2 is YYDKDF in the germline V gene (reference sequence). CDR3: CATSSPRTSGVTDTQYF. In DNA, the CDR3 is TGTGCCACCAGCAGCCCCAGGACTAGCGGGGTCACAGATACGCAGTATTTT.

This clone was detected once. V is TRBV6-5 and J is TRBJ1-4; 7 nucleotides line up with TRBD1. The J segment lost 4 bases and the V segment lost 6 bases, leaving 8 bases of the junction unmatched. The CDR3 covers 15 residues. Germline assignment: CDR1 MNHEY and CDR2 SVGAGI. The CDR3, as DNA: TGTGCCAGCAGACCACCGGGACAGCTTAATGAAAAACTGTTTTTT. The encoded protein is CASRPPGQLNEKLFF.

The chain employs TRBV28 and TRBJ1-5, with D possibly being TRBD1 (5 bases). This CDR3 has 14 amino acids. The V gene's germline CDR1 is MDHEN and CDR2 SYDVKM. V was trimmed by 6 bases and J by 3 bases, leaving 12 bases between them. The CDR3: CASRAGLSNQPQHF. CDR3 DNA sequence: TGTGCCAGCAGGGCGGGACTCTCCAATCAGCCCCAGCATTTT.

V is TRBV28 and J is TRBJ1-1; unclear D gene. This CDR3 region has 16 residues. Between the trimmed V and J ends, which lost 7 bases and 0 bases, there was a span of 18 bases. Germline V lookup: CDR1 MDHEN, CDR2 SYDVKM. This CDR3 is CASTLASGRMNTEAFF. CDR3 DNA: TGTGCCAGCACCCTCGCCTCGGGGAGGATGAACACTGAAGCTTTCTTT.

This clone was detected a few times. The CDR3 DNA follows: TGTGCCAGCAGCCAAGTCAGAACTAGTTCCGGGGAGCTGTTTTTT. Amino acids: CASSQVRTSSGELFF. The rearrangement joins TRBV3-1 (or the pseudogene TRBV3-2) to TRBJ2-2; D may be TRBD2 (5 bases). Germline-derived CDR1 and CDR2 are LGHDT and YNNKEL (reference sequence). The V end was cut by 1 base, the J end by 6 bases, with 12 bases between. The CDR3 covers 15 residues.

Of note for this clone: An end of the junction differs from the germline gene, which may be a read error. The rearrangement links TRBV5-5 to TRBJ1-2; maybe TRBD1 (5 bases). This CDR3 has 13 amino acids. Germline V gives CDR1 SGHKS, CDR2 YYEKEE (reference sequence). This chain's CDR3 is CASSSFRRVTSGF. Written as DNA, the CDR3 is TGTGCCAGCAGCTCGTTCCGCAGGGTGACGTCGGGCTTC. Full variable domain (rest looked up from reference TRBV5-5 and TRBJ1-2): DAGVTQSPTHLIKTRGQQVTLRCSPISGHKSVSWYQQVLGQGPQFIFQYYEKEERGRGNFPDRFSARQFPNYSSELNVNALLLGDSALYLCASSSFRRVTSGFGSGTRLTVV.

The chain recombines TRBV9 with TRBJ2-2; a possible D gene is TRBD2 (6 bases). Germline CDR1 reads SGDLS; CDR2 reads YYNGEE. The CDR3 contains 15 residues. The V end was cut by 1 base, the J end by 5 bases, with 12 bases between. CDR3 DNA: TGTGCCAGCAGCGTACCCGGGAGTAGAACCGGGGAGCTGTTTTTT. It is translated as CASSVPGSRTGELFF.

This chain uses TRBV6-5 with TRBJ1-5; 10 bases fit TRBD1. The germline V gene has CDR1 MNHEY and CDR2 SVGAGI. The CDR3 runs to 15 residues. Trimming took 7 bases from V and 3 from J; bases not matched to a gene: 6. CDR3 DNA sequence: TGTGCCAGCACTAGGGACAGGGGAGCCAATCAGCCCCAGCATTTT. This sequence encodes CASTRDRGANQPQHF.

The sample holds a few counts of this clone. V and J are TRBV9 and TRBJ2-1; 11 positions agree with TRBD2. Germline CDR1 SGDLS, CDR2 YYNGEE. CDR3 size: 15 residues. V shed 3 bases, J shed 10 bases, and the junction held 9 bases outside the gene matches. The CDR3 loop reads CASSAGLAETVEQFF. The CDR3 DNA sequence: TGTGCCAGCAGCGCGGGACTAGCGGAGACGGTCGAGCAGTTCTTC.

CDR3 coding DNA: TGTGCCAGTAGTAAAGGACAAAGCTATGGCTACACCTTC. Protein sequence: CASSKGQSYGYTF. V gene TRBV19 combines with J gene TRBJ1-2; possibly TRBD1 for D (5 bases). V lost 4 bases, J lost 4 bases, and 10 bases lay in between. CDR3 size: 13 residues. CDR1 and CDR2 (germline): LNHDA, SQIVND (reference sequence).

As DNA, the CDR3 is TGTGGGACGGAGGGGGCCTATGGCTACACCTTC. Translated: CGTEGAYGYTF. V is TRBV19 and J is TRBJ1-2; 7 bases are a match to TRBD1. The CDR3 covers 11 residues. Germline CDR1 LNHDA, CDR2 SQIVND (reference sequence).

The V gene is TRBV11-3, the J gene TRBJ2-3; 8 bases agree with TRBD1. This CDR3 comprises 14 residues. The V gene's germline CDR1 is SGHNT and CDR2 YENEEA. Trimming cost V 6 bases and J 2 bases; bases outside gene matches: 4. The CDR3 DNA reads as TGTGCCAGCAGTCAGGGGGCATTCACAGATACGCAGTATTTT. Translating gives CASSQGAFTDTQYF. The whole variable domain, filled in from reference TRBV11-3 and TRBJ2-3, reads EAGVVQSPRYKIIEKKQPVAFWCNPISGHNTLYWYLQNLGQGPELLIRYENEEAVDDSQLPKDRFSAERLKGVDSTLKIQPAELGDSAVYLCASSQGAFTDTQYFGPGTRLTVL.

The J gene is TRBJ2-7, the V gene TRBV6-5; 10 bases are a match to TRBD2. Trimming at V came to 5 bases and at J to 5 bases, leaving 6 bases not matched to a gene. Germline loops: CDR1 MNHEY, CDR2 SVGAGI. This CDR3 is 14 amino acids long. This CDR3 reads CASSLAGETNEQYF. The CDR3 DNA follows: TGTGCCAGCAGTCTAGCGGGAGAAACTAACGAGCAGTACTTC.

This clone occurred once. The CDR3 region has the DNA TGCGCCAGCAGCCAAGATCTGGCAGGGGGCAAAAGAGAGACCCAGTACTTC. This encodes CASSQDLAGGKRETQYF. This chain connects TRBV4-1 to TRBJ2-5, with 8 nucleotides matching TRBD1. V was pared by 0 bases and J by 4 bases, with 10 bases of the junction left unmatched. CDR1 is MGHRA, CDR2 YSYEKL, per germline. This CDR3 has 17 amino acids.

The CDR3 spells CATSVGQGAAGELFF. The DNA of the CDR3 is TGTGCCACCAGTGTCGGACAGGGGGCCGCCGGGGAGCTGTTTTTT. The V call is TRBV24-1, the J call TRBJ2-2; TRBD1 aligns across 11 bases. This CDR3 is built from 15 residues. CDR1 and CDR2 from the germline V gene are KGHDR and SFDVKD. J was trimmed by 6 bases and V by 5 bases; bases with no gene match: 4.